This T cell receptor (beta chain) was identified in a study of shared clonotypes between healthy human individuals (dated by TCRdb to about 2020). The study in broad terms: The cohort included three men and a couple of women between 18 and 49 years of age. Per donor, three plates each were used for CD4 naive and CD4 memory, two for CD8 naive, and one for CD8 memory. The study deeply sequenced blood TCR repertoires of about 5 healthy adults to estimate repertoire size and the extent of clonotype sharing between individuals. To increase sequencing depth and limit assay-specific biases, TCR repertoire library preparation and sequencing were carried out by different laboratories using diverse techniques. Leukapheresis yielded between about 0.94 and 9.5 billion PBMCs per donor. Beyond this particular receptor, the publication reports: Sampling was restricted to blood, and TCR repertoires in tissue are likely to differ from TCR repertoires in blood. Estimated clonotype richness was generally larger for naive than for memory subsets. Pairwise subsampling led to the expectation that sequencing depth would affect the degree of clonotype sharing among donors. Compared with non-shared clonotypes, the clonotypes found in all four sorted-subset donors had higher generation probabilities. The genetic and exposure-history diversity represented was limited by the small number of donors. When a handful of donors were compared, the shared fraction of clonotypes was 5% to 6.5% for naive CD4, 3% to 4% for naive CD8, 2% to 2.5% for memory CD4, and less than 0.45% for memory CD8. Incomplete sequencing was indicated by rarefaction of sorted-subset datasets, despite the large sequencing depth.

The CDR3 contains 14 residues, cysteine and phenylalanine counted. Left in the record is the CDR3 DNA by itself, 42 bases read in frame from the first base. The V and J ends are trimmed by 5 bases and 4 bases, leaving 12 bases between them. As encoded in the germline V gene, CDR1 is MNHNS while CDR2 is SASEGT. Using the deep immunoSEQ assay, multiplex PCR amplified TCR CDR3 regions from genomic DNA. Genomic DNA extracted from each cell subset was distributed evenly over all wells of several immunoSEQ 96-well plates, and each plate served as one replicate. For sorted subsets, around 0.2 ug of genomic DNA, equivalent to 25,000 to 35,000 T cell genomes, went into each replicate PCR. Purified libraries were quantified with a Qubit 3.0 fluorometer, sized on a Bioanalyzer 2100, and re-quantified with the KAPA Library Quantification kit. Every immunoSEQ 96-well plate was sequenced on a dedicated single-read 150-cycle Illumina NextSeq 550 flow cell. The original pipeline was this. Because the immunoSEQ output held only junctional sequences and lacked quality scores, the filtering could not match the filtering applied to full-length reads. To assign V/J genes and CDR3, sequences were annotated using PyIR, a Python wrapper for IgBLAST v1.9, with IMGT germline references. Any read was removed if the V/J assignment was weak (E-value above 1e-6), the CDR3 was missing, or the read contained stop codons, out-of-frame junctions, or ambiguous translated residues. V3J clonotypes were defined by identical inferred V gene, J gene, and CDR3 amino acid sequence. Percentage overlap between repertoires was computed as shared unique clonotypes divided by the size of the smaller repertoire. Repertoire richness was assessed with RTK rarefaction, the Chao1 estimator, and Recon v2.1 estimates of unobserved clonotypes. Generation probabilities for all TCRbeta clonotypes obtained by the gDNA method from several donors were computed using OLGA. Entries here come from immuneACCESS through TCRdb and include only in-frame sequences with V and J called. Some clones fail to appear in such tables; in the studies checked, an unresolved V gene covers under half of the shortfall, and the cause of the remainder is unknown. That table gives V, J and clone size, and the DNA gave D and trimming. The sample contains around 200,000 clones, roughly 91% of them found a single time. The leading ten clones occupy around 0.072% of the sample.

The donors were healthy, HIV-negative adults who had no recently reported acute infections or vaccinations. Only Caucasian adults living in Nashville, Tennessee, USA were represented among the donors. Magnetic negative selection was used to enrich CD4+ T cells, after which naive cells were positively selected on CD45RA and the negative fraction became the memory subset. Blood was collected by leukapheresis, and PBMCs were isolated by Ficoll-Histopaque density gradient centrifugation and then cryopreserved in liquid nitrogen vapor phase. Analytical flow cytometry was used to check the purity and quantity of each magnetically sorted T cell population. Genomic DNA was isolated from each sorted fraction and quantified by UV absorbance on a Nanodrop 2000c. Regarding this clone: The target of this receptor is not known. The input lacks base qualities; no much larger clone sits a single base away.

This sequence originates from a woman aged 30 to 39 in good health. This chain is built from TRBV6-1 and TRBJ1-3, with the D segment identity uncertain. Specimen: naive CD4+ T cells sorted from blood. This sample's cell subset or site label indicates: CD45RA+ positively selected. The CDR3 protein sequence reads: CASSQLESGNTIYF. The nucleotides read TGTGCCAGCAGTCAACTTGAGTCGGGAAACACCATATATTTT.